This TCR beta chain was recovered during a study of PD-1 blockade in mismatch repair-deficient tumors. The study's findings and limits: Rapid post-treatment expansion, then contraction, generally preceding radiologic response, marked tumor-resident clones.

The data were produced by immunoSEQ multiplex PCR, yet TCRdb's version contains in-frame clones alone and is incomplete. The sample records fewer than 100,000 clones, 81% being singletons. A word on this clone: The antigen remains unidentified.

Germline CDR1 and CDR2: KGHSH and LQKENI. V lost 3 bases to trimming and J lost 7 bases, with 18 bases between them. The CDR3 is made up of 16 amino acids. TCRs were sequenced from three patients responding to pembrolizumab. The sequencing used peripheral blood, collected 12 weeks after starting pembrolizumab. The receptor was isolated from an adult with mismatch repair-deficient cancer. The chain joins TRBV18 to TRBJ2-2; the D is unclear. The CDR3 sequence is CASSPPVGPSGGELFF. CDR3 DNA sequence: TGTGCCAGCTCACCTCCTGTCGGGCCCTCGGGCGGGGAGCTGTTTTTT.